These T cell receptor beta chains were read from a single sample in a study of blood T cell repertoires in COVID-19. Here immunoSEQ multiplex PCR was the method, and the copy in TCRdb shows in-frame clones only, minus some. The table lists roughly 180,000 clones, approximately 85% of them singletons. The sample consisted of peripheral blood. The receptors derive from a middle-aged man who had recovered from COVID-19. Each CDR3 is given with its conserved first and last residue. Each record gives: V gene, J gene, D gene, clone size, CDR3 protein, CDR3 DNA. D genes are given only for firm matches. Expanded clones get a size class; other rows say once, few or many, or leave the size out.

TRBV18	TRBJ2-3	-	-	CASSPTGGTDTQYF	TGTGCCAGCTCTCCAACAGGAGGCACAGATACGCAGTATTTT
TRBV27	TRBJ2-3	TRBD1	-	CASSFTNRGKDTQYF	TGTGCCAGCAGTTTCACGAACAGGGGGAAGGATACGCAGTATTTT
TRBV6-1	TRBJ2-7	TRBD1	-	CASSDRTGPYEQYF	TGTGCCAGCAGTGATAGGACAGGTCCCTACGAGCAGTACTTC
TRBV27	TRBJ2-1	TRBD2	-	CASRITSIGLAGVNEQFF	TGTGCCAGCAGAATAACCTCCATAGGACTAGCGGGAGTAAATGAGCAGTTCTTC
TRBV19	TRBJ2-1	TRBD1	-	CASYRQGGEQFF	TGTGCCAGCTATCGACAGGGGGGTGAGCAGTTCTTC
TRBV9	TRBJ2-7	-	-	CASSVQEGGPGEQYF	TGTGCCAGCAGCGTACAGGAGGGGGGGCCGGGCGAGCAGTACTTC
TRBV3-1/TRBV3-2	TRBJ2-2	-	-	CASSQVWRPGELFF	TGTGCCAGCAGCCAAGTGTGGAGGCCCGGGGAGCTGTTTTTT
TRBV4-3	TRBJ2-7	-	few	CASSQDPGHSYEQYF	TGCGCCAGCAGCCAAGATCCTGGCCACTCCTACGAGCAGTACTTC
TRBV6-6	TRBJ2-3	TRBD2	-	CATLLAPTGDTQYF	TGTGCCACCTTACTAGCGCCGACGGGGGATACGCAGTATTTT
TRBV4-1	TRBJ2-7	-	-	CASSLGRGLAYEQYF	TGCGCCAGCAGCCTGGGTCGAGGGTTAGCCTACGAGCAGTACTTC
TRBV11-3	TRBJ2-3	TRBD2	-	CASSLEVLAVTDTQYF	TGTGCCAGCAGCTTAGAGGTACTAGCGGTCACAGATACGCAGTATTTT
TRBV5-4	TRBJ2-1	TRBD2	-	CASSQRLAGVYNEQFF	TGTGCCAGCAGCCAAAGACTAGCGGGGGTTTACAATGAGCAGTTCTTC
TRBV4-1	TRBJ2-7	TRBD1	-	CASSTNTQGAVYEQYF	TGCGCCAGCAGCACCAACACCCAGGGGGCGGTCTACGAGCAGTACTTC
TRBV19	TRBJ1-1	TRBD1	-	CASSIRTGMNTEAFF	TGTGCCAGTAGTATCCGGACAGGCATGAACACTGAAGCTTTCTTT
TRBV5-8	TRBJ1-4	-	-	CASVFLEKLFF	TGTGCCAGCGTTTTTCTTGAAAAACTGTTTTTT
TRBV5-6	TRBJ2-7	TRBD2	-	CASSLTSGYEQYF	TGTGCCAGCAGCTTGACTAGCGGCTACGAGCAGTACTTC
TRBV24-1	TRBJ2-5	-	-	CATSDGGAAETQYF	TGTGCCACCAGTGATGGGGGGGCGGCAGAGACCCAGTACTTC
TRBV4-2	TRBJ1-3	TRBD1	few	CASSQETGVGNTIYF	TGTGCCAGCAGCCAAGAGACAGGGGTCGGAAACACCATATATTTT
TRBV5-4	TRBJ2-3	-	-	CASSLGTEGTDTQYF	TGTGCCAGCAGCTTGGGGACTGAGGGCACAGATACGCAGTATTTT
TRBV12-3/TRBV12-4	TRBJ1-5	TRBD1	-	CASSQDRDQPQHF	TGTGCCAGCAGTCAAGACAGGGATCAGCCCCAGCATTTT
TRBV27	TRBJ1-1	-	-	CASSLWGTNTEAFF	TGTGCCAGCAGTCTTTGGGGCACGAACACTGAAGCTTTCTTT
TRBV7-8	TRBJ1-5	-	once	CASSPLQRPGNQPQHF	TGTGCCAGCAGCCCCCTTCAACGTCCGGGGAATCAGCCCCAGCATTTT
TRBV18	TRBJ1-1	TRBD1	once	CASSFGQGPATEAFF	TGTGCCAGCTCATTCGGACAGGGCCCCGCCACTGAAGCTTTCTTT
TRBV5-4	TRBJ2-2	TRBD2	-	CASSRGLAGINTGELFF	TGTGCCAGCAGCCGGGGACTAGCGGGAATCAACACCGGGGAGCTGTTTTTT
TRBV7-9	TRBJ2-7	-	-	CASSSRDGQSSYEQYF	TGTGCCAGCAGCTCCAGGGATGGACAGAGCTCCTACGAGCAGTACTTC
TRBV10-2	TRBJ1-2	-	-	CASSESWAGGYTF	TGCGCCAGCAGTGAGTCTTGGGCGGGAGGCTACACCTTC
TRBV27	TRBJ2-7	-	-	CASISGYEQYF	TGTGCCAGCATCTCGGGGTACGAGCAGTACTTC
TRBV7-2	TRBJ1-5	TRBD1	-	CASSLGYRGNQPQHF	TGTGCCAGCAGCTTAGGGTACAGGGGTAATCAGCCCCAGCATTTT
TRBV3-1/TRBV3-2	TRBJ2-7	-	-	CASSQGTGPFYEQYF	TGTGCCAGCAGCCAAGGAACAGGGCCTTTCTACGAGCAGTACTTC
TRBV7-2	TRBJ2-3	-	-	CASTAGDTQYF	TGTGCCAGCACGGCAGGGGATACGCAGTATTTT
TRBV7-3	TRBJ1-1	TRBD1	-	CASSLQGQGTEAFF	TGTGCCAGCAGCTTACAGGGACAGGGCACTGAAGCTTTCTTT
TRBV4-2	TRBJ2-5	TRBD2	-	CASSQDRRGETQYF	TGTGCCAGCAGCCAAGACCGGCGGGGGGAGACCCAGTACTTC
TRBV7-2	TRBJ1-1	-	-	CASRGRGFGTEAFF	TGTGCCAGCAGGGGCAGGGGTTTCGGGACTGAAGCTTTCTTT
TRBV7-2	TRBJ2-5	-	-	CASSPGPGDRETQYF	TGTGCCAGCAGCCCTGGCCCAGGGGATCGGGAGACCCAGTACTTC
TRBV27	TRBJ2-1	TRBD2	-	CASSPGTRGNEQFF	TGTGCCAGCAGTCCGGGGACTAGGGGCAATGAGCAGTTCTTC
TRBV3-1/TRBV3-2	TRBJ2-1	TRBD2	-	CASSLSGLPNEQFF	TGTGCCAGCAGCCTTTCGGGACTACCCAATGAGCAGTTCTTC
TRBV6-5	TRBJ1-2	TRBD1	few	CASSPDRVYGYTF	TGTGCCAGCAGTCCCGACAGGGTTTATGGCTACACCTTC
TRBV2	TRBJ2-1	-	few	CASSEVEGGQFF	TGTGCCAGCAGTGAAGTGGAGGGCGGGCAGTTCTTC
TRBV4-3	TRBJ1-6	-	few	CASSQDLRQSNSPLHF	TGCGCCAGCAGCCAAGACCTACGACAGTCAAATTCACCCCTCCACTTT
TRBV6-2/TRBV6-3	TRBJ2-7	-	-	CASSYSVVYEQYF	TGTGCCAGCAGTTACTCTGTAGTCTACGAGCAGTACTTC
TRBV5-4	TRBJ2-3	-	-	CASSLPQPLDTQYF	TGTGCCAGCAGCTTACCACAACCTTTAGATACGCAGTATTTT
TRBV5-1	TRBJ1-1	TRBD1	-	CASSLVPGTGGGGYTEAFF	TGCGCCAGCAGCTTGGTCCCCGGGACAGGGGGCGGGGGATACACTGAAGCTTTCTTT
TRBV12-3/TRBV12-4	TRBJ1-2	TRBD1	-	CASGRDSPYGYTF	TGTGCCAGCGGCCGGGACAGCCCATATGGCTACACCTTC
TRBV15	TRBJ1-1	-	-	CATSTLGGDTEAFF	TGTGCCACCAGCACTCTAGGGGGGGACACTGAAGCTTTCTTT
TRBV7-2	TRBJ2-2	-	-	CASSGLGTGELFF	TGTGCCAGCAGCGGTCTCGGCACCGGGGAGCTGTTTTTT
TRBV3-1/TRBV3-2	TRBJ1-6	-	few	CASSQVQGPYNSPLHF	TGTGCCAGCAGCCAAGTGCAGGGGCCCTATAATTCACCCCTCCACTTT
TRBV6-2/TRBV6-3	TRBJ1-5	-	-	CASSYSINWASGGKPQHF	TGTGCCAGCAGTTACTCCATAAATTGGGCTTCCGGGGGGAAGCCCCAGCATTTT
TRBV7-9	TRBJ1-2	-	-	CASSLRQGRSYGYTF	TGTGCCAGCAGCTTAAGGCAGGGTAGATCTTATGGCTACACCTTC